The present T cell receptor (beta chain) was sequenced within a study of blood T cell repertoires in COVID-19. About the research overall: Spain, Italy and the United States supplied samples that represented acute and convalescent COVID-19. From T cells, B-cell-depleted T cells, or PBMCs came the material, which was cDNA or gDNA.

V was cut by 5 bases and J by 2 bases, with 8 bases left in between. CDR3 length: 13 amino acids. The V gene's germline CDR1 is SGHNT and CDR2 YYREEE (reference sequence). In the original processing: Using reference gene primer amplification, nucleated cell counts were estimated. Here immunoSEQ multiplex PCR was the method, and the copy in TCRdb shows in-frame clones only, minus some. V and J calls and clone size are those listed in that table; D and trimming were worked out from the DNA. The sample records fewer than 350,000 clones, approximately 90% being singletons. The clonotype was recovered from a middle-aged man with acute or convalescent COVID-19. The specimen was peripheral blood. This chain joins TRBV5-4 and TRBJ1-3, with TRBD1 as a possible D gene (5 bases). This chain's CDR3 is CASRTEAGNTIYF. Written as DNA, the CDR3 is TGTGCCAGCAGGACAGAGGCTGGAAACACCATATATTTT.